This is a list of T cell receptor beta chains from one sample in a study of T cell clonotyping in hematopoietic cell transplantation. The assay was immunoSEQ multiplex PCR, and TCRdb's table has in-frame clones only and misses some. The sample carries approximately 10,000 clones, approximately 45% recorded once. Material: PBMCs, obtained 30 days after allogeneic stem cell transplant. Receptors were obtained from a male patient aged 50 or older who had an allogeneic stem cell transplant from an unrelated donor, so the T cells may come from the graft donor. Some clones in this sample may be carry-over from other donors' samples. CDR3s include the opening cysteine and the closing phenylalanine or tryptophan. A D gene is named only where the DNA matches it firmly. Clone size appears in some rows only: once, few, many, or a class for an expanded clone.

clone_size j_call v_call d_call cdr3_nt cdr3_aa
NA TRBJ1-6 TRBV30 NA TGTGCCTGGGGCTCCTATAATTCACCCCTCCACTTT CAWGSYNSPLHF
NA TRBJ1-5 TRBV28 NA TGTGCCAGCAGTTTAATTGGTGGCCTACGGCAGCCCCAGCATTTT CASSLIGGLRQPQHF
NA TRBJ1-1 TRBV7-6 NA TGTGCCAGCAGCGTAAATCAAGGCACTGAAGCTTTCTTT CASSVNQGTEAFF
few TRBJ2-3 TRBV28 NA TGTGCCAGCAGAAAACCCACGGATACGCAGTATTTT CASRKPTDTQYF
once TRBJ2-7 TRBV7-9 TRBD2 TGTGCCAGCAACCCTAGCGGGAACACGGACGAGCAGTACTTC CASNPSGNTDEQYF
NA TRBJ1-2 TRBV6-5 NA TGTGCCAGCAGTACCAGAGGAGGCTACACCTTC CASSTRGGYTF
few TRBJ2-7 TRBV6-1 NA TGTGCCAGCAGTTTGAGGATGGCGTGGGAGCAGTACTTC CASSLRMAWEQYF
few TRBJ1-4 TRBV5-6 NA TGTGCCAGCAGCTTGGGACAGCCAGGCGTCGGACTGTTTTTT CASSLGQPGVGLFF
large TRBJ1-2 TRBV13 NA TGTGCCAGCAGCCTCCGACAGCGGTACCCCTACTTC CASSLRQRYPYF
NA TRBJ1-5 TRBV7-8 TRBD1 TGTGCCAGCAGCCAGGACAGGGGGCGGCAGCCCCAGCATTTT CASSQDRGRQPQHF
few TRBJ1-1 TRBV19 TRBD1 TGTGCCAGTAGATTCGGGACAGGGGACATGAACACTGAAGCTTTCTTT CASRFGTGDMNTEAFF
NA TRBJ2-5 TRBV7-2 NA TGTGCCAGCAGCCCGAAGGACGGGGGTATTCAAGAGACCCAGTACTTC CASSPKDGGIQETQYF
few TRBJ2-7 TRBV28 TRBD2 TGTGCCAGCAGTATCGGGAGGCCCTACGAGCAGTACTTC CASSIGRPYEQYF
once TRBJ2-7 TRBV5-6 NA TGTGCCAGCAGCTCGGGACTCCAGCAGTACTTC CASSSGLQQYF
NA TRBJ2-1 TRBV2 TRBD1 TGTGCCAGCTATGGACAGGTGGTCTTCTATGAGCAGTTCTTC CASYGQVVFYEQFF
NA TRBJ2-3 TRBV6-5 NA TGTGCCAGCAGTTACTCGACCGTCCTTGGTACGCAGTATTTT CASSYSTVLGTQYF
once TRBJ2-7 TRBV30 NA TGTGCCTGGAGTGATCAGGGATCCGGCGAGCAGTACTTC CAWSDQGSGEQYF